The 17 T cell receptor beta chains below all came from one sample that was sequenced in a study of blood T cell repertoires in COVID-19. The data were produced by immunoSEQ multiplex PCR, yet TCRdb's version contains in-frame clones alone and is incomplete. The data hold about 73,000 clones, with approximately 82% observed a single time. The material sequenced was peripheral blood. Receptor source: a middle-aged man with active COVID-19.

This sequence joins TRBV30 and TRBJ2-3; TRBD2 matches 7 bases. Losses at the gene ends were 4 bases for V and 1 base for J; bases not matched to a gene: 5. The germline gives CDR1 GTSNPN, CDR2 SVGIG (reference sequence). The CDR3 is made up of 14 amino acids. CDR3 sequence: CAWKKREGTDTQYF. The CDR3 nucleotides read TGTGCCTGGAAGAAGCGGGAAGGCACAGATACGCAGTATTTT. The complete variable domain, with remaining parts taken from reference TRBV30 and TRBJ2-3, reads SQTIHQWPATLVQPVGSPLSLECTVEGTSNPNLYWYRQAAGRGLQLLFYSVGIGQISSEVPQNLSASRPQDRQFILSSKKLLLSDSGFYLCAWKKREGTDTQYFGPGTRLTVL.

The rearrangement joins TRBV21-1 to TRBJ2-7; the table's D call, TRBD2, was not checked against the DNA. TRBV21-1 is a pseudogene segment. The CDR3 is made up of 20 amino acids. The CDR3 DNA sequence: TGTGCCAGCAGCAAAGCTTTTGTTCCCGGACTAGCATCTCACTCCTACGAGCAGTACTTC. This translates into CASSKAFVPGLASHSYEQYF.

CDR3 loop: CASTPGTGGQYF. CDR3 DNA: TGTGCCAGCACCCCTGGGACAGGGGGACAGTACTTC. The J gene is TRBJ2-7, the V gene TRBV7-9; 11 nucleotides line up with TRBD1. The V segment lost 7 bases and the J segment 10 bases; nucleotides outside the gene matches: 6. Germline lookup yields CDR1 SEHNR and CDR2 FQNEAQ (reference sequence). This CDR3 is built from 12 residues.

The chain links TRBV27 to TRBJ1-5, with 7 bases that match TRBD1. The CDR3 sequence is 13 residues long. Germline CDR1 MNHEY, CDR2 SMNVEV (reference sequence). J was trimmed by 8 bases and V by 5 bases; bases with no gene match: 6. The CDR3 spells CASSGQEGEPQHF. The CDR3 DNA sequence: TGTGCCAGCAGTGGACAGGAGGGCGAGCCCCAGCATTTT.

J is TRBJ1-2 and V is TRBV6-5, with D possibly being TRBD1 (5 bases). Germline CDR1 is MNHEY and CDR2 is SVGAGI. The CDR3 has 13 amino acids. Trimming shortened V by 7 bases and J by 8 bases, and 17 bases separated the two germline ends. CDR3: CASNRGEGWGYTF. CDR3 bases: TGTGCCAGCAACAGAGGGGAGGGTTGGGGCTACACCTTC.

The chain links TRBV28 to TRBJ2-2, with D possibly TRBD2 on 6 matching bases. V was clipped by 2 bases and J by 2 bases, with 12 bases between them. The CDR3 is 16 amino acids. CDR1 is MDHEN, CDR2 SYDVKM, per germline. CDR3 loop: CASSLVRDFNTGELFF. DNA of the CDR3: TGTGCCAGCAGTTTAGTAAGGGACTTCAACACCGGGGAGCTGTTTTTT.

This clone came up once. The rearrangement links TRBV15 to TRBJ2-7; 7 nucleotides line up with TRBD2. Trimming at V came to 5 bases and at J to 0 bases, leaving 4 bases not matched to a gene. CDR3 length: 14 residues. Germline CDR1 is LNHNV and CDR2 is YYDKDF (reference sequence). The CDR3 DNA sequence: TGTGCCACCAGCGGACCGGGGGGCTCCTACGAGCAGTACTTC. It codes for CATSGPGGSYEQYF.

The chain has TRBV7-2 and TRBJ2-7; D is possibly TRBD1 (6 bases). Trimming removed 3 bases from V and 5 bases from J, with 17 bases in between. This CDR3 contains 15 residues. Germline CDR1 SGHTA, CDR2 FQGNSA. The CDR3 sequence: CASSFRQAPRDEQYF. Here the CDR3 DNA reads TGTGCCAGCAGCTTCAGACAGGCCCCCAGGGACGAGCAGTACTTC. Supplemented by reference TRBV7-2 and TRBJ2-7, the full variable domain reads GAGVSQSPSNKVTEKGKDVELRCDPISGHTALYWYRQSLGQGLEFLIYFQGNSAPDKSGLPSDRFSAERTGGSVSTLTIQRTQQEDSAVYLCASSFRQAPRDEQYFGPGTRLTVT.

The chain recombines TRBV27 with TRBJ2-7; 7 bases match TRBD1. J was trimmed by 4 bases and V by 5 bases; bases with no gene match: 5. Germline values: CDR1 MNHEY, CDR2 SMNVEV (reference sequence). CDR3 length: 13 amino acids. CDR3 DNA: TGTGCCAGCAGTCATGACAGGGAATACGAGCAGTACTTC. It encodes CASSHDREYEQYF.

The CDR3 coding sequence is TGTGCCAGCAGTTACCGGGGTAGCCCGGGAGACGAGCAGTACTTC. Translation: CASSYRGSPGDEQYF. The chain recombines TRBV6-5 with TRBJ2-7; perhaps TRBD2 as D (6 bases). Germline lookup yields CDR1 MNHEY and CDR2 SVGAGI. V was cut by 2 bases and J by 5 bases, with 16 bases left in between. This CDR3 has 15 residues.

The V call is TRBV7-3, the J call TRBJ2-2; 7 positions agree with TRBD2. V was pared by 4 bases and J by 5 bases, with 4 bases of the junction left unmatched. CDR1 and CDR2 from the germline V gene are SGHTA and FQGTGA. CDR3 length equals 14 residues. The CDR3 spells CASSSGGGTGELFF. The DNA of the CDR3 is TGTGCCAGCAGCTCGGGGGGAGGTACCGGGGAGCTGTTTTTT.

V is TRBV15 and J is TRBJ2-6; possibly TRBD2 for D (5 bases). Germline values: CDR1 LNHNV, CDR2 YYDKDF (reference sequence). Trimming took off 0 bases at V and 6 bases at J, with 15 bases between the two ends. The CDR3 length is 17 residues. CDR3 nucleotide sequence: TGTGCCACCAGCAGAGAGGGAGAATCTGGGTTGGCCAACGTCCTGACTTTC. Translation gives CATSREGESGLANVLTF.

The rearrangement uses TRBV7-6 and TRBJ1-4; unclear D gene. The CDR3 consists of 14 residues. Germline CDR1 and CDR2: SGHVS and FNYEAQ. Trimming cost V 4 bases and J 1 base, with 7 bases left between them. The DNA for the CDR3 is TGTGCCAGCAGCTGGGCCATAACTAATGAAAAACTGTTTTTT. Protein sequence: CASSWAITNEKLFF.

This clone appeared once. The chain carries TRBV9 and TRBJ2-3, with 9 positions matching TRBD2. The germline CDR1 and CDR2 sequences are SGDLS and YYNGEE. This CDR3 is built from 15 residues. Germline trimming cut 1 base from V and 6 bases from J; bases unmatched to any gene: 6. CDR3: CASSVRREGWDTQYF. The CDR3 DNA sequence: TGTGCCAGCAGCGTAAGGCGGGAGGGCTGGGATACGCAGTATTTT.

This rearrangement joins TRBV2 to TRBJ2-1; 13 nucleotides agree with TRBD2. The CDR3 length is 18 residues. The germline V gene encodes CDR1 SNHLY and CDR2 FYNNEI. With V trimmed by 10 bases and J by 0 bases, 12 bases remained unmatched. In DNA form, the CDR3 reads TGTGCCATCCTTATAGGGACTAGCGGGACCTTCTCCTACAATGAGCAGTTCTTC. Translation: CAILIGTSGTFSYNEQFF.

This rearrangement joins TRBV5-1 to TRBJ2-3, with D perhaps matching TRBD1 (7 bases). Per germline, CDR1 SGHRS and CDR2 YFSETQ. The CDR3 length is 16 residues. V lost 2 bases and J lost 1, with 14 bases in between. The CDR3 protein is CASSFGGGDGTDTQYF. As DNA, the CDR3 is TGCGCCAGCAGCTTTGGAGGGGGCGATGGCACAGATACGCAGTATTTT.

This chain joins TRBV19 and TRBJ2-1; maybe TRBD2 (6 bases). Germline V gene lookup returns CDR1 LNHDA and CDR2 SQIVND (reference sequence). V lost 3 bases to trimming and J lost 5 bases, with 11 bases between them. The CDR3 is 14 amino acids. Here the CDR3 reads CASSINRRDNEQFF. CDR3 nucleotide sequence: TGTGCCAGTAGTATTAACAGGAGGGACAATGAGCAGTTCTTC.